This T cell receptor (beta chain) appears in the sequencing data of a study of T-cell reconstitution after alpha-beta-depleted transplantation in children. The CDR3 runs to 15 residues. Trimming took 0 bases from V and 1 from J, leaving 10 bases between them. Germline V gene sequence: CDR1 SGDLS, CDR2 YYNGEE. Study observations and caveats: From newly produced T cells came most of the T-cell counts and diversity one year after transplant. Surviving recipient T cells and intrathymic progenitors accounted for some patients' high TCRbeta diversity at day 60.

The library targeted TCRbeta and was prepared with unique molecular identifiers. TCRdb fed the PCR reads into MiXCR, producing one record per CDR3 protein. The sample comprises 120,000 to 150,000 distinct CDR3 sequences, about 9% of which are singletons, and 15% to 20% rests with the top ten. This clonotype was counted between two and nine times. The antigen is unknown. The material was PBMCs, mostly from graft donor cells, obtained 180 days after TCRalphabeta/CD19-depleted stem cell transplant. The sequence was obtained from a female patient aged 2-9 years who had a stem cell transplant for congenital amegakaryocytic thrombocytopenia, so the T cells may come from the graft donor. The chain combines TRBV9 with TRBJ1-2, with D perhaps TRBD1 (5 bases). CDR3 in DNA: TGTGCCAGCAGCGTAGGGGGGAGCAGTAACTATGGCTACACCTTC. Translated, it gives CASSVGGSSNYGYTF. Filled out from reference TRBV9 and TRBJ1-2, the complete variable domain reads DSGVTQTPKHLITATGQRVTLRCSPRSGDLSVYWYQQSLDQGLQFLIQYYNGEERAKGNILERFSAQQFPDLHSELNLSSLELGDSALYFCASSVGGSSNYGYTFGSGTRLTVV.